This T cell receptor beta chain was obtained from a study of cytomegalovirus exposure and HLA in healthy donors. Germline CDR1 is SNHLY and CDR2 is FYNNEI. V was clipped by 6 bases and J by 5 bases; unmatched bases: 4. The CDR3 length is 13 residues. Primers: 60 Vbeta forward and 13 Jbeta reverse. Using immunoSEQ multiplex PCR, the repertoire was profiled, and TCRdb retains in-frame clones only, with some absent. Found here are fewer than 150,000 clones, approximately 70% of them singletons; the top ten hold 1.5% to 2%. Overall study findings and caveats: For cytomegalovirus status, the classifier reportedly gave diagnoses with high specificity and sensitivity.

Remarks on this clone: Its antigen is not identified.

This sequence originates from a woman aged 30 to 39 in good health and CMV-seronegative. V is TRBV2 and J is TRBJ1-5; 7 bases map to TRBD1. What was sequenced was PBMCs. This CDR3 reads CASRYRGDQPQHF. The CDR3 region has the DNA TGTGCCAGCAGGTACAGGGGCGATCAGCCCCAGCATTTT.